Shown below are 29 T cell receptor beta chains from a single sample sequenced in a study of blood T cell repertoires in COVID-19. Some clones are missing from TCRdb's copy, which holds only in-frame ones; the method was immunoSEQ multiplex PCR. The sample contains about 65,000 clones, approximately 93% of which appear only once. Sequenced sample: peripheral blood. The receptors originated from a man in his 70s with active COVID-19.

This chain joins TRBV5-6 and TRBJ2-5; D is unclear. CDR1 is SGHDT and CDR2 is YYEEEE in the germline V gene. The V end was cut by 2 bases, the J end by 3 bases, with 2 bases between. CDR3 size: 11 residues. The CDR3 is CASSFEETQYF. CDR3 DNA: TGTGCCAGCAGCTTCGAAGAGACCCAGTACTTC. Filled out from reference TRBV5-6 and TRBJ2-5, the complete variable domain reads DAGVTQSPTHLIKTRGQQVTLRCSPKSGHDTVSWYQQALGQGPQFIFQYYEEEERQRGNFPDRFSGHQFPNYSSELNVNALLLGDSALYLCASSFEETQYFGPGTRLLVL.

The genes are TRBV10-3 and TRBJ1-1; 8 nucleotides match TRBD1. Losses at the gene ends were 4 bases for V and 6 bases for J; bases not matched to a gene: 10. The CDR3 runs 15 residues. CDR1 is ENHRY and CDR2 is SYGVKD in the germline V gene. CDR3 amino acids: CAISGTGLGGAEAFF. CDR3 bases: TGTGCCATCAGTGGGACAGGGTTAGGAGGGGCTGAAGCTTTCTTT.

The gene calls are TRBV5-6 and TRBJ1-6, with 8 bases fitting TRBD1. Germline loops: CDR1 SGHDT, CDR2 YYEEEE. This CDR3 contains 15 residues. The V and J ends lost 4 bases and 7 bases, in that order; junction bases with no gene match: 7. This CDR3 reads CASSRPGTGNSPLHF. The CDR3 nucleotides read TGTGCCAGCAGCCGTCCCGGGACAGGAAATTCACCCCTCCACTTT.

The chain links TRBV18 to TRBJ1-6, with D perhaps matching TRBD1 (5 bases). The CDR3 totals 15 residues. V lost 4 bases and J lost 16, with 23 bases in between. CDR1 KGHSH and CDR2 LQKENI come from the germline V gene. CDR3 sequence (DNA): TGTGCCAGCTCACAGACGGCTCAGGGCTGGTCCGAGCTCCACTTT. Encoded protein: CASSQTAQGWSELHF.

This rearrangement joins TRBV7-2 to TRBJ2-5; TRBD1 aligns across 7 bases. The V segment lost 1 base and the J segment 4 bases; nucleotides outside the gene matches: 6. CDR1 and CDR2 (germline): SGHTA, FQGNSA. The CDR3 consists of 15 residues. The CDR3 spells CASSLVTGAGETQYF. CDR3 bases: TGTGCCAGCAGCTTAGTCACAGGGGCTGGAGAGACCCAGTACTTC.

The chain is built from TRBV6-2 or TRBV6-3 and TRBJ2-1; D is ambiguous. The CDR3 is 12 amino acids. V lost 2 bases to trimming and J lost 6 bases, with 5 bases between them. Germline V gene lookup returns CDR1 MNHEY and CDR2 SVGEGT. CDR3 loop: CASSYNFNEQFF. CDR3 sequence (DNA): TGTGCCAGCAGTTACAACTTCAATGAGCAGTTCTTC.

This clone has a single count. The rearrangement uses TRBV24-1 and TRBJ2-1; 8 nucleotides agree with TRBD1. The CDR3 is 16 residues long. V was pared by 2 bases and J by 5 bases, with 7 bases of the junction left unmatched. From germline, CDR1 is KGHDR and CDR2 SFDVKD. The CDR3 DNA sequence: TGTGCCACCAGTGATTCTCCCGGGACAGGAAACAATGAGCAGTTCTTC. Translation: CATSDSPGTGNNEQFF.

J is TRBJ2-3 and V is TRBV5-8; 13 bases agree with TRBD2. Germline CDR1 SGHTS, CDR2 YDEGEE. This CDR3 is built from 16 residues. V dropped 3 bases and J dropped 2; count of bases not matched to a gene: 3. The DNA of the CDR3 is TGTGCCAGCAGCTGGGGACTAGCGGGAATCACAGATACGCAGTATTTT. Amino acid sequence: CASSWGLAGITDTQYF. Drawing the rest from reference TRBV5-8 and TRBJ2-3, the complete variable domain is EAGVTQSPTHLIKTRGQQATLRCSPISGHTSVYWYQQALGLGLQFLLWYDEGEERNRGNFPPRFSGRQFPNYSSELNVNALELEDSALYLCASSWGLAGITDTQYFGPGTRLTVL.

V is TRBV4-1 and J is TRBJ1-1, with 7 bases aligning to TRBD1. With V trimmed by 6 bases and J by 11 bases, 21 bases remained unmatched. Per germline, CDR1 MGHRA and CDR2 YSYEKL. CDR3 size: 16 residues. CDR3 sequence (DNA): TGCGCCAGCAGTTCGGATTTGGGACAGCGATTGGATTATGCTTTCTTT. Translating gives CASSSDLGQRLDYAFF.

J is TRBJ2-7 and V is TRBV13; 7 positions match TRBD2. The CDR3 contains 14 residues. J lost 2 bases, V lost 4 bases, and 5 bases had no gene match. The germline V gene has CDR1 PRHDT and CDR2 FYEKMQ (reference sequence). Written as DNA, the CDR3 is TGTGCCAGCAGCTCTAGCGGTTCCACCTACGAGCAGTACTTC. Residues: CASSSSGSTYEQYF.

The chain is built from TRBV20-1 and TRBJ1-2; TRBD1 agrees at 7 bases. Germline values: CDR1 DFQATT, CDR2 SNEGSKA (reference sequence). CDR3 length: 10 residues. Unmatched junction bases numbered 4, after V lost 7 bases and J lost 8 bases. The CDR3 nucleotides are TGCAGTGTTTGGACAGGAGGCTACACCTTC. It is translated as CSVWTGGYTF.

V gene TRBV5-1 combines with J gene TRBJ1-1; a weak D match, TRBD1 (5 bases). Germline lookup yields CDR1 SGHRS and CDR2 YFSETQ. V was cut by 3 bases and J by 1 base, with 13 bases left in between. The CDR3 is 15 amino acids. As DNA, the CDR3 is TGCGCCAGCAGCTGGGAGGGGTATTCGAACACTGAAGCTTTCTTT. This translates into CASSWEGYSNTEAFF.

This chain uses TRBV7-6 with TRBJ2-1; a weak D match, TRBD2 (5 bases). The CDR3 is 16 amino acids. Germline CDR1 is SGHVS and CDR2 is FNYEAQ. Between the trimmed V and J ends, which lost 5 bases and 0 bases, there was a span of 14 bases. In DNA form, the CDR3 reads TGTGCCAGCAGCCCGAGGACGGGGAGCTCCTACAATGAGCAGTTCTTC. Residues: CASSPRTGSSYNEQFF.

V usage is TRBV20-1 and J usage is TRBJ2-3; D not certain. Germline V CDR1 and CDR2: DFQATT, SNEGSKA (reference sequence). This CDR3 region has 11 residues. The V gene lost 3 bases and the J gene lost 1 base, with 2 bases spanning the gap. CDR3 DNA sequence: TGCAGTGCTAGCGGCACAGATACGCAGTATTTT. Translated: CSASGTDTQYF.

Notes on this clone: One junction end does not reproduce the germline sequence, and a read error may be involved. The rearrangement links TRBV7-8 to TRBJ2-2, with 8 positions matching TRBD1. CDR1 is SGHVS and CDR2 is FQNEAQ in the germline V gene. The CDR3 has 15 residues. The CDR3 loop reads CASSAPDRATGELFF. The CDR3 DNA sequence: TGTGCCAGCAGCGCCCCGGACAGGGCCACCGGAGAGCTGTTTTTT.

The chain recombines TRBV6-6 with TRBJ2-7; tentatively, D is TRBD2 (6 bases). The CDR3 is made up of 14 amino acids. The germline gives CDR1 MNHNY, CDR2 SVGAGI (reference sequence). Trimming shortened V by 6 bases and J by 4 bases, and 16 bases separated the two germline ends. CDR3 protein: CASSPDPAGYEQYV. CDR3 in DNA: TGTGCCAGCAGCCCGGACCCGGCGGGGTACGAGCAGTACGTC.

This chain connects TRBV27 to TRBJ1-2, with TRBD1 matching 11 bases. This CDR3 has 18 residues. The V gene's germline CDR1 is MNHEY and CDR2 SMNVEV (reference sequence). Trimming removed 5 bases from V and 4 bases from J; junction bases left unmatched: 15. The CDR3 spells CASSARRRGQGEVYGYTF. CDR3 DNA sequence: TGTGCCAGCAGTGCAAGGAGGCGGGGACAGGGGGAGGTCTATGGCTACACCTTC.

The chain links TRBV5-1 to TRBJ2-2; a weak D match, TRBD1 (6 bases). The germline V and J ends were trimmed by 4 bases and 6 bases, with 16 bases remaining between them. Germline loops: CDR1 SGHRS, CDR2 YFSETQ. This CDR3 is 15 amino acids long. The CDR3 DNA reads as TGCGCCAGCAGCGAAGGACAGAGGATATCCGGGGAGCTGTTTTTT. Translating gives CASSEGQRISGELFF.

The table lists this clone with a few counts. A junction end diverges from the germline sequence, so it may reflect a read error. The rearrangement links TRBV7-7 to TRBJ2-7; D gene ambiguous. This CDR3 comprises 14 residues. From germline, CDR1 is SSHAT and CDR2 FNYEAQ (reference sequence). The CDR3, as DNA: TGTGCTAGCAGCTTAGTAGACAACTCCTACGAGCAGTACTTC. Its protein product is CASSLVDNSYEQYF.

The CDR3 sequence: CATGSREIEAFF. As DNA, the CDR3 is TGTGCCACCGGATCCCGGGAGATTGAAGCTTTCTTT. The J gene is TRBJ1-1, the V gene TRBV10-3; D ambiguous. The CDR3 covers 12 residues. CDR1 and CDR2 from the germline V gene are ENHRY and SYGVKD. V dropped 10 bases and J dropped 7 bases, with 16 bases sitting between them.

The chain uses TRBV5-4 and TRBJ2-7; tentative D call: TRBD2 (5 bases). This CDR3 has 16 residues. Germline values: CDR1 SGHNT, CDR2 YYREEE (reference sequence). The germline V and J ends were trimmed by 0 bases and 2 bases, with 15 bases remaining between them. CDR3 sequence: CASSLGSGLLAYEQYF. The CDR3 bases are TGTGCCAGCAGCTTGGGGTCGGGGTTATTGGCCTACGAGCAGTACTTC. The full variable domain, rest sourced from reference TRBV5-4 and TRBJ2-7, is ETGVTQSPTHLIKTRGQQVTLRCSSQSGHNTVSWYQQALGQGPQFIFQYYREEENGRGNFPPRFSGLQFPNYSSELNVNALELDDSALYLCASSLGSGLLAYEQYFGPGTRLTVT.

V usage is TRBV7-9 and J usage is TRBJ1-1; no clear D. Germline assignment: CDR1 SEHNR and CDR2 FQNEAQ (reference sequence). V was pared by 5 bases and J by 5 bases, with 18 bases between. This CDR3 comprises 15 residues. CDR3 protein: CASSPNAVGGTEAFF. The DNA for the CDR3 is TGTGCCAGCAGCCCCAACGCCGTTGGAGGTACTGAAGCTTTCTTT. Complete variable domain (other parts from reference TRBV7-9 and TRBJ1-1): DTGVSQNPRHKITKRGQNVTFRCDPISEHNRLYWYRQTLGQGPEFLTYFQNEAQLEKSRLLSDRFSAERPKGSFSTLEIQRTEQGDSAMYLCASSPNAVGGTEAFFGQGTRLTVV.

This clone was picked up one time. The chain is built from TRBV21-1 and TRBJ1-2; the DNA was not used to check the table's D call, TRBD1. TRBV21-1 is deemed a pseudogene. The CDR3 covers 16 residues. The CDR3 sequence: CASSIRAGLPNYGYTF. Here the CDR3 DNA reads TGTGCCAGCAGCATCAGGGCAGGGTTACCTAACTATGGCTACACCTTC.

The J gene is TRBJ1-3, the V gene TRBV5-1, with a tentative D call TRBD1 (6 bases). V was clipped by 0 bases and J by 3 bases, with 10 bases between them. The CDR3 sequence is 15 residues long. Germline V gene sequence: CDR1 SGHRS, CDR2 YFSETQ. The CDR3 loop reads CASSLAGVSGNTIYF. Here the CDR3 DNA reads TGCGCCAGCAGCTTGGCAGGGGTTAGTGGAAACACCATATATTTT.

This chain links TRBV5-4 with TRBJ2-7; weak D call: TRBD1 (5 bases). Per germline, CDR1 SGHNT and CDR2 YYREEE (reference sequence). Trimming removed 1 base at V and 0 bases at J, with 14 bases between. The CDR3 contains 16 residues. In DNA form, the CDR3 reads TGTGCCAGCAGCTTGTACAGGCTACTTAGCTCCTACGAGCAGTACTTC. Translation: CASSLYRLLSSYEQYF.

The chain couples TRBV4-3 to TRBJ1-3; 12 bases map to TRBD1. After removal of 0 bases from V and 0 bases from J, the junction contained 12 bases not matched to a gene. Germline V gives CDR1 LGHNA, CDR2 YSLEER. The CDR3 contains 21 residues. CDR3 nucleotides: TGCGCCAGCAGCCAAGATCTCCCCGGGACAGGGGGCTTATACTCTGGAAACACCATATATTTT. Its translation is CASSQDLPGTGGLYSGNTIYF.

CDR3 region: CASSNRVLSGNTIYF. DNA of the CDR3: TGTGCCAGCAGCAACAGGGTTTTGTCTGGAAACACCATATATTTT. The chain joins TRBV7-9 to TRBJ1-3; D perhaps matches TRBD1 (6 bases). The germline gives CDR1 SEHNR, CDR2 FQNEAQ (reference sequence). V dropped 5 bases and J dropped 1 base, with 12 bases sitting between them. This CDR3 is 15 amino acids long.

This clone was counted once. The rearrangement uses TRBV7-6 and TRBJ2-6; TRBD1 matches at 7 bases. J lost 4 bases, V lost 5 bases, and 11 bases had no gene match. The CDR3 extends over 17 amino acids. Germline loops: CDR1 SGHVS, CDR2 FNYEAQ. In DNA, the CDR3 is TGTGCCAGCAGCCTAAGACAGGGTCCGGAAGGGGCCAACGTCCTGACTTTC. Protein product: CASSLRQGPEGANVLTF.

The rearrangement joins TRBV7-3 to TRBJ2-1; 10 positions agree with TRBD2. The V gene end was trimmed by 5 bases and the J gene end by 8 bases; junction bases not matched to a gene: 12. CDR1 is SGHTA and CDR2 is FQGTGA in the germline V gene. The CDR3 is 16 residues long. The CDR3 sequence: CASSDPRSGGMDEQFF. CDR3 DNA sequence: TGTGCCAGCAGCGACCCCCGTAGCGGGGGGATGGATGAGCAGTTCTTC.